The present TCR beta chain was sequenced within a study of blood T cell repertoires in COVID-19. In the study overall: Acute and convalescent COVID-19 samples came from the United States, Italy and Spain.

Assay used: immunoSEQ multiplex PCR; TCRdb lists only in-frame clones, some missing. The sample consists of about 81,000 clones, 88% of them appearing once. Germline assignment: CDR1 MNHNY and CDR2 SVGAGI (reference sequence). V lost 9 bases, J lost 6 bases, and 4 bases stayed unmatched. The CDR3 contains 12 residues. This chain connects TRBV6-6 to TRBJ2-1; 8 nucleotides agree with TRBD2. Sequenced material: peripheral blood. The origin of this receptor is a man aged 70 or older with acute or convalescent COVID-19. This CDR3 reads CASMLAGNEQFF. The CDR3 DNA follows: TGTGCCAGTATGCTAGCGGGCAATGAGCAGTTCTTC.